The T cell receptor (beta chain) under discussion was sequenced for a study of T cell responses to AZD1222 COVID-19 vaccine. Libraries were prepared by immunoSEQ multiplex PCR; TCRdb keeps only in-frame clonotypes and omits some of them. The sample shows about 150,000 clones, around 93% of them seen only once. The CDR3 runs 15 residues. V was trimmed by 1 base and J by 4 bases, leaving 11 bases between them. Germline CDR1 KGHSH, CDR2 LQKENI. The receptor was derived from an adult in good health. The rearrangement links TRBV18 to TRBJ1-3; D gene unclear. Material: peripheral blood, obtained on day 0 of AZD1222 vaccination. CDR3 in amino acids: CASSPLPDTGNTIYF. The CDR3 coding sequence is TGTGCCAGCTCACCACTCCCCGACACGGGAAACACCATATATTTT.